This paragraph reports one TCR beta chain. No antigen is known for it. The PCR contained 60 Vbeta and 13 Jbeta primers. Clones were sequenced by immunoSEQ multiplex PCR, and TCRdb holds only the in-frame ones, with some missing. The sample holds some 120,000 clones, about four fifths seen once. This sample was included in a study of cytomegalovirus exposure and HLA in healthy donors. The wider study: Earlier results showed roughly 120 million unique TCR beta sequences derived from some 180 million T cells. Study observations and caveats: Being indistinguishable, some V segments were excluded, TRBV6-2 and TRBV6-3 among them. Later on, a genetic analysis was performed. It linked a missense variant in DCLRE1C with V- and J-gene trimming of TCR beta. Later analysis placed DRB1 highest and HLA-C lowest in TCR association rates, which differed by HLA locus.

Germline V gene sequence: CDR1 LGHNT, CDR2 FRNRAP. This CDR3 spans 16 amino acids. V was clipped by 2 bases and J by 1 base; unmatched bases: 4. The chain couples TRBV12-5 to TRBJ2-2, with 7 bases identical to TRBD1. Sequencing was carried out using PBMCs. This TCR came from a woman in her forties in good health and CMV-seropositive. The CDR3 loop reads CASGLRQGGNTGELFF. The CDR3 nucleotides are TGTGCTAGTGGTTTGCGACAGGGTGGGAACACCGGGGAGCTGTTTTTT.